The clone carrying this T cell receptor (beta chain) was detected once. The antigen is unknown. The CD4+ fraction was divided into a CD45RA+ naive subset and a CD45RA-negative memory subset. The V gene end was trimmed by 3 bases and the J gene end by 1 base; junction bases not matched to a gene: 5. The length of the CDR3 is 16 residues. The V gene's germline CDR1 is SGHAT and CDR2 FQNNGV. The data derive from a study of shared clonotypes between healthy human individuals. Study in general: The donor group consisted of two women and three men, aged 18 to 49. CD4 naive cells filled three plates per donor, CD4 memory three, CD8 naive two and CD8 memory one.

General study findings and limits: It was the non-shared clonotypes that had lower generation probabilities than clonotypes shared by all four donors.

TCRdb's copy holds only in-frame clones and misses some; the assay was immunoSEQ multiplex PCR. The sample includes around 1,000,000 clones, approximately 80% of them seen just once. Sequencing input: memory CD4+ T cells from PBMCs. Specified subset: CD45RA-negative fraction. The clonotype comes from a man between 18 and 29 years old in good health. Some clones in this sample may be carry-over from other donors' samples. The rearrangement joins TRBV11-2 to TRBJ2-2; TRBD2 matches 7 bases. CDR3 DNA: TGTGCCAGCAGCTTTCCGGCTAGCGGGAACACCGGGGAGCTGTTTTTT. It translates to CASSFPASGNTGELFF.